These 25 T cell receptor beta chains were sequenced from one sample in a study of CD8+CD57+ T cells in acquired aplastic anemia. Genomic DNA was employed as the template in profiling TCR beta VDJ and CDR3. TCRdb redid the calling of the reads with MiXCR, one entry per CDR3 protein. The sample shows 150,000 to 200,000 distinct CDR3 sequences, roughly half of them seen only once. The specimen sequenced was sorted CD4+, CD8+, or CD8+CD57+ T cells (not recorded which) from PBMCs. These receptors all stem from a human donor in good health.

The sample holds many counts of this clonotype. The chain is built from TRBV20-1 and TRBJ1-1; 8 bases align to TRBD1. Germline V gene data show CDR1 as DFQATT and CDR2 as SNEGSKA (reference sequence). This CDR3 spans 15 amino acids. V lost 3 bases and J lost 0; bases outside the gene matches: 6. The CDR3 here is CSASNNRGVNTEAFF. For the CDR3, the DNA is TGCAGTGCTAGTAACAACAGGGGGGTGAACACTGAAGCTTTCTTT.

The V call is TRBV10-3, the J call TRBJ2-5; 9 nucleotides align to TRBD1. This CDR3 is built from 14 residues. Germline V gives CDR1 ENHRY, CDR2 SYGVKD. V shed 4 bases and J 2 bases; nucleotides not matched to a gene: 2. The CDR3 sequence: CAISVTGGQETQYF. CDR3 sequence (DNA): TGTGCCATCAGTGTGACAGGGGGGCAAGAGACCCAGTACTTC.

In regard to this clonotype: A much more abundant neighbour one base away suggests this may be a read error. This chain joins TRBV20-1 and TRBJ2-2, with 12 bases matching TRBD1. With V trimmed by 1 base and J by 5 bases, 5 bases remained unmatched. Per the germline V gene, CDR1 is DFQATT and CDR2 is SNEGSKA (reference sequence). The CDR3 is 16 residues long. The CDR3 is CSARARDRGRTGELFF. Written as DNA, the CDR3 is TGCAGTGCTAGAGCCCGGGACAGGGGGCGGACCGGGGAGCTGTTTTTT.

This clonotype was recorded at least ten times. J is TRBJ2-3 and V is TRBV7-8, with D unresolved. The length of the CDR3 is 13 residues. Germline assignment: CDR1 SGHVS and CDR2 FQNEAQ. Trimming took 5 bases from V and 2 from J, leaving 8 bases between them. CDR3 DNA: TGTGCCAGCAGCCCGAGGATCACAGATACGCAGTATTTT. It is translated as CASSPRITDTQYF.

Regarding this clonotype: The conserved phenylalanine or tryptophan normally closing the CDR3 is absent here, so this likely arose from a read error. The chain uses TRBV2 and TRBJ1-1; tentatively, D is TRBD1 (6 bases). The germline gives CDR1 SNHLY, CDR2 FYNNEI. The CDR3 is 15 amino acids. V dropped 1 base and J dropped 2 bases, with 11 bases sitting between them. CDR3: CASSEEPGQNTEAFL. CDR3 in DNA: TGTGCCAGCAGTGAAGAGCCGGGACAAAACACTGAAGCTTTCTTG.

With respect to this clonotype: One end of the junction is discordant with germline, which a read error may explain. The chain couples TRBV27 to TRBJ2-3; TRBD2 agrees at 8 bases. Germline V gene data show CDR1 as MNHEY and CDR2 as SMNVEV (reference sequence). The CDR3 is made up of 11 amino acids. In DNA, the CDR3 is TGTGCCAGCAGTCATCCGGGAGGGTGGCAGTTT. Protein: CASSHPGGWQF.

In this sample, this clonotype turned up many times. The chain uses TRBV20-1 and TRBJ1-5; no firm D call. CDR3 size: 14 residues. In germline, CDR1 is DFQATT, CDR2 SNEGSKA (reference sequence). Between the trimmed V and J ends, which lost 1 base and 4 bases, there was a span of 11 bases. The CDR3 protein is CSARVGPENQPQHF. In DNA form, the CDR3 reads TGCAGTGCTAGAGTAGGGCCTGAGAATCAGCCCCAGCATTTT.

The chain joins TRBV20-1 to TRBJ1-1; D gene ambiguous. Per the germline V gene, CDR1 is DFQATT and CDR2 is SNEGSKA (reference sequence). V shed 1 base and J shed 0 bases, with 9 bases lying between them. This CDR3 comprises 14 residues. CDR3 in amino acids: CSARVAAMNTEAFF. CDR3 in DNA: TGCAGTGCTAGAGTGGCGGCAATGAACACTGAAGCTTTCTTT.

This clonotype was seen repeatedly, ten times or more. The chain combines TRBV11-2 with TRBJ2-7, with 9 nucleotides matching TRBD2. This CDR3 is built from 14 residues. The V gene end was trimmed by 3 bases and the J gene end by 4 bases; junction bases not matched to a gene: 4. CDR1 and CDR2 (germline): SGHAT, FQNNGV. The CDR3 bases are TGTGCCAGCAGCTTTAGCGGGAGACCATACGAGCAGTACTTC. Amino acids: CASSFSGRPYEQYF. The variable domain in full, with the rest retrieved from reference TRBV11-2 and TRBJ2-7, is EAGVAQSPRYKIIEKRQSVAFWCNPISGHATLYWYQQILGQGPKLLIQFQNNGVVDDSQLPKDRFSAERLKGVDSTLKIQPAKLEDSAVYLCASSFSGRPYEQYFGPGTRLTVT.

This clonotype was seen ten or more times. The CDR3 protein is CASSRRTGTSGRARDGELFF. CDR3 DNA: TGTGCCAGCAGCCGAAGAACTGGGACTAGCGGGAGGGCCCGAGACGGGGAGCTGTTTTTT. The chain employs TRBV4-2 and TRBJ2-2, with 16 bases fitting TRBD2. V was pared by 4 bases and J by 7 bases, with 15 bases of the junction left unmatched. Germline CDR1 LGHNA, CDR2 YNFKEQ. The CDR3 is 20 amino acids.

The V call is TRBV10-3, the J call TRBJ1-6; the D gene is possibly TRBD1 (5 bases). In germline, CDR1 is ENHRY, CDR2 SYGVKD. V dropped 6 bases and J dropped 9 bases, with 12 bases sitting between them. This CDR3 contains 13 residues. CDR3 loop: CAISRVGGSPLHF. The CDR3 DNA reads TGTGCCATCAGCAGGGTTGGAGGTTCACCCCTCCACTTT.

As regards this clonotype: This sequence may be a read error, since a much larger clone differs from it by one base. The genes are TRBV30 and TRBJ1-2; 9 bases are a match to TRBD1. This CDR3 is built from 13 residues. Germline-derived CDR1 and CDR2 are GTSNPN and SVGIG (reference sequence). The V segment lost 4 bases and the J segment 6 bases; nucleotides outside the gene matches: 6. The CDR3 DNA follows: TGTGCCTGGAATGTGGGACAGGGAGATGGCTACACCTTC. Encoded protein: CAWNVGQGDGYTF.

The V call is TRBV7-9, the J call TRBJ1-1; tentative D call: TRBD1 (5 bases). CDR3 length: 14 residues. V was pared by 10 bases and J by 0 bases, with 15 bases between. Looked up from germline, CDR1 is SEHNR and CDR2 is FQNEAQ (reference sequence). The CDR3 here is CATSRGNMNTEAFF. CDR3 in DNA: TGTGCCACTTCACGGGGCAATATGAACACTGAAGCTTTCTTT.

V is TRBV10-3 and J is TRBJ1-2, with D perhaps matching TRBD1 (5 bases). The length of the CDR3 is 13 residues. The germline CDR1 and CDR2 sequences are ENHRY and SYGVKD. V was clipped by 11 bases and J by 4 bases, with 17 bases between them. The CDR3 protein is CAVTGGDFYGYTF. DNA for the CDR3: TGTGCCGTCACCGGAGGGGATTTCTATGGCTACACCTTC.

This clonotype has only a few counts. V and J are TRBV10-3 and TRBJ1-5; maybe TRBD1 (5 bases). This CDR3 comprises 16 residues. Germline V lookup: CDR1 ENHRY, CDR2 SYGVKD. V lost 1 base, J lost 1 base, and 11 bases lay in between. The CDR3 nucleotides read TGTGCCATCAGTGAGTTCGGGGGGGTAAGCAATCAGCCCCAGCATTTT. Translation: CAISEFGGVSNQPQHF.

This clonotype was seen once. This chain uses TRBV20-1 with TRBJ1-3, with 7 bases identical to TRBD1. There are 15 residues in the CDR3. The junction had 7 bases not matched to a gene; V was cut back by 5 bases and J by 0 bases. Per germline, CDR1 DFQATT and CDR2 SNEGSKA (reference sequence). Here the CDR3 DNA reads TGCAGTGCTGCACAGGGGCGGAACTCTGGAAACACCATATATTTT. Amino acid sequence: CSAAQGRNSGNTIYF.

As for this clonotype: It may be a read error: a sequence one base away is much more abundant. The chain links TRBV13 to TRBJ2-7; D possibly corresponds to TRBD2 (6 bases). The CDR3 extends over 18 amino acids. The germline V gene encodes CDR1 PRHDT and CDR2 FYEKMQ (reference sequence). V lost 2 bases and J lost 0, with 20 bases in between. CDR3 nucleotides: TGTGCCAGCAGCTTATCGCGCGGGACGGAACTAGCCTCCTACGAGCAGTACTTC. This sequence encodes CASSLSRGTELASYEQYF.

The chain uses TRBV18 and TRBJ1-5, with a possible D match to TRBD1 (6 bases). Deletions cut 2 bases from V and 4 bases from J, with 12 bases between. In germline, CDR1 is KGHSH, CDR2 LQKENI. The CDR3 is made up of 15 amino acids. The CDR3 sequence is CASSPNRATNQPQHF. DNA of the CDR3: TGTGCCAGCTCACCAAACAGGGCTACAAATCAGCCCCAGCATTTT.

The J gene is TRBJ2-5, the V gene TRBV19; the match to TRBD2 covers 7 bases. This CDR3 region has 13 residues. V lost 3 bases to trimming and J lost 3 bases; unmatched junction nucleotides: 1. Germline values: CDR1 LNHDA, CDR2 SQIVND (reference sequence). CDR3 in amino acids: CASSMGGEETQYF. For the CDR3, the DNA is TGTGCCAGTAGTATGGGGGGGGAAGAGACCCAGTACTTC.

This clonotype has at least ten counts. The chain employs TRBV7-9 and TRBJ1-1; TRBD1 aligns across 8 bases. Germline assignment: CDR1 SEHNR and CDR2 FQNEAQ (reference sequence). Losses at the gene ends were 2 bases for V and 7 bases for J; bases not matched to a gene: 0. The CDR3 length is 12 residues. The CDR3 reads CASSLTGGEAFF. CDR3 in DNA: TGTGCCAGCAGCTTAACAGGGGGTGAAGCTTTCTTT. Combining the CDR3 with reference TRBV7-9 and TRBJ1-1 gives the whole variable domain DTGVSQNPRHKITKRGQNVTFRCDPISEHNRLYWYRQTLGQGPEFLTYFQNEAQLEKSRLLSDRFSAERPKGSFSTLEIQRTEQGDSAMYLCASSLTGGEAFFGQGTRLTVV.

This clonotype showed up many times. The chain is built from TRBV19 and TRBJ1-4; tentatively, D is TRBD1 (5 bases). V shed 7 bases and J shed 4 bases, with 13 bases lying between them. The V gene's germline CDR1 is LNHDA and CDR2 SQIVND (reference sequence). This CDR3 spans 14 amino acids. CDR3 nucleotides: TGTGCCAGTACGGGAGGGGTAAATAATGAAAAACTGTTTTTT. Amino acids: CASTGGVNNEKLFF.

This clonotype came up once. This sequence joins TRBV2 and TRBJ2-5; a possible D gene is TRBD1 (6 bases). The CDR3 covers 13 residues. V lost 4 bases, J lost 5 bases, and 11 bases lay in between. Germline V CDR1 and CDR2: SNHLY, FYNNEI. CDR3 sequence: CASSGDTRETQYF. The CDR3 DNA reads TGTGCCAGCAGTGGGGACACAAGGGAGACCCAGTACTTC. Full variable domain (outside the CDR3, taken from reference TRBV2 and TRBJ2-5): EPEVTQTPSHQVTQMGQEVILRCVPISNHLYFYWYRQILGQKVEFLVSFYNNEISEKSEIFDDQFSVERPDGSNFTLKIRSTKLEDSAMYFCASSGDTRETQYFGPGTRLLVL.

V and J are TRBV7-8 and TRBJ2-7, with D tentatively TRBD2 (5 bases). The CDR3 runs to 15 residues. The ends were cut back, 2 bases at V and 2 bases at J, with 13 bases in the middle. Germline loops: CDR1 SGHVS, CDR2 FQNEAQ. The CDR3 sequence: CASSLNSVLPYEQYF. DNA of the CDR3: TGTGCCAGCAGCTTAAATAGCGTACTCCCCTACGAGCAGTACTTC.

This clonotype was seen at least ten times. CDR3 nucleotide sequence: TGTGCCAGTAGTATAATGGTGGGGACAGGTGGCCCTGAAGCTTTCTTT. Amino acids: CASSIMVGTGGPEAFF. This rearrangement joins TRBV19 to TRBJ1-1, with 8 bases fitting TRBD1. Trimming cost V 2 bases and J 6 bases; bases outside gene matches: 11. This CDR3 contains 16 residues. Germline loops: CDR1 LNHDA, CDR2 SQIVND (reference sequence). Looking up the rest from reference TRBV19 and TRBJ1-1 gives the full variable domain: DGGITQSPKYLFRKEGQNVTLSCEQNLNHDAMYWYRQDPGQGLRLIYYSQIVNDFQKGDIAEGYSVSREKKESFPLTVTSAQKNPTAFYLCASSIMVGTGGPEAFFGQGTRLTVV.

This clonotype was counted at least ten times. V is TRBV29-1 and J is TRBJ2-7; 12 bases map to TRBD2. The CDR3 has 15 amino acids. V dropped 4 bases and J dropped 6; count of bases not matched to a gene: 10. Germline V gene sequence: CDR1 SQVTM, CDR2 ANQGSEA. CDR3 sequence reads: CSVGRALAGGGEQYF. CDR3 nucleotide sequence: TGCAGCGTTGGAAGAGCACTAGCGGGAGGCGGCGAGCAGTACTTC.